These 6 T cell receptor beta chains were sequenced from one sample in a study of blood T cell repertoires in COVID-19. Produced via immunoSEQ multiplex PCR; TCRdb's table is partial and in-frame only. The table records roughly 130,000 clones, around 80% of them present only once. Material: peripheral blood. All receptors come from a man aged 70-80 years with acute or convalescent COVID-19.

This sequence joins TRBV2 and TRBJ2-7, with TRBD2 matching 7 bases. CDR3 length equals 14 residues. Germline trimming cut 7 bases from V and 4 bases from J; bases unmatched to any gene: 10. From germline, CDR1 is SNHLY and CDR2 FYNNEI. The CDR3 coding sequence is TGTGCCAGCAAAGGGGTGGCGGGAGAATACGAGCAGTACTTC. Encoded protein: CASKGVAGEYEQYF.

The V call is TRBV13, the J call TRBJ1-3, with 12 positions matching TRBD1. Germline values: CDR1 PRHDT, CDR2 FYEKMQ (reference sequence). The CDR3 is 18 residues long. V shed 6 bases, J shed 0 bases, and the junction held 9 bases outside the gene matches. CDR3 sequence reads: CASRALGTGGLSGNTIYF. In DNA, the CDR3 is TGTGCCAGCAGAGCTTTGGGGACAGGGGGCCTCTCTGGAAACACCATATATTTT.

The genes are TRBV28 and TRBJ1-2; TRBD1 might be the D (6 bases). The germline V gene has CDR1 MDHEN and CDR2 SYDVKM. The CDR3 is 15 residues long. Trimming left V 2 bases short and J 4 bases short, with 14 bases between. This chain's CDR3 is CASSLGGLRGYGYTF. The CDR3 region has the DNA TGTGCCAGCAGTTTAGGGGGCTTACGGGGCTATGGCTACACCTTC.

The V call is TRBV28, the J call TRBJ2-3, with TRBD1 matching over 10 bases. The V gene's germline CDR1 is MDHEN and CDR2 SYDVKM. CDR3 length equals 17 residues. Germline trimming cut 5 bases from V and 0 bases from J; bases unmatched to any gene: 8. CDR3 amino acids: CASSPGTGVTSTDTQYF. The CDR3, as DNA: TGTGCCAGCAGTCCCGGGACAGGGGTTACTAGCACAGATACGCAGTATTTT.

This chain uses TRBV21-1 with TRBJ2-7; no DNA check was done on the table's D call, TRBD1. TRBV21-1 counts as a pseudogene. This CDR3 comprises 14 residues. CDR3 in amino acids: CASSGTGGTYEQYF. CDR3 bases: TGTGCCAGCAGTGGGACAGGGGGCACCTACGAGCAGTACTTC.

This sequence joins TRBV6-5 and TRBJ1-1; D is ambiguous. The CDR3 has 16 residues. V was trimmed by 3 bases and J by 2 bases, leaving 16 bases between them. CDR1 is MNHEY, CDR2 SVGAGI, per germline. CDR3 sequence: CASSYLLGGPNTEAFF. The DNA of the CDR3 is TGTGCCAGCAGTTATCTTTTGGGAGGGCCCAACACTGAAGCTTTCTTT.